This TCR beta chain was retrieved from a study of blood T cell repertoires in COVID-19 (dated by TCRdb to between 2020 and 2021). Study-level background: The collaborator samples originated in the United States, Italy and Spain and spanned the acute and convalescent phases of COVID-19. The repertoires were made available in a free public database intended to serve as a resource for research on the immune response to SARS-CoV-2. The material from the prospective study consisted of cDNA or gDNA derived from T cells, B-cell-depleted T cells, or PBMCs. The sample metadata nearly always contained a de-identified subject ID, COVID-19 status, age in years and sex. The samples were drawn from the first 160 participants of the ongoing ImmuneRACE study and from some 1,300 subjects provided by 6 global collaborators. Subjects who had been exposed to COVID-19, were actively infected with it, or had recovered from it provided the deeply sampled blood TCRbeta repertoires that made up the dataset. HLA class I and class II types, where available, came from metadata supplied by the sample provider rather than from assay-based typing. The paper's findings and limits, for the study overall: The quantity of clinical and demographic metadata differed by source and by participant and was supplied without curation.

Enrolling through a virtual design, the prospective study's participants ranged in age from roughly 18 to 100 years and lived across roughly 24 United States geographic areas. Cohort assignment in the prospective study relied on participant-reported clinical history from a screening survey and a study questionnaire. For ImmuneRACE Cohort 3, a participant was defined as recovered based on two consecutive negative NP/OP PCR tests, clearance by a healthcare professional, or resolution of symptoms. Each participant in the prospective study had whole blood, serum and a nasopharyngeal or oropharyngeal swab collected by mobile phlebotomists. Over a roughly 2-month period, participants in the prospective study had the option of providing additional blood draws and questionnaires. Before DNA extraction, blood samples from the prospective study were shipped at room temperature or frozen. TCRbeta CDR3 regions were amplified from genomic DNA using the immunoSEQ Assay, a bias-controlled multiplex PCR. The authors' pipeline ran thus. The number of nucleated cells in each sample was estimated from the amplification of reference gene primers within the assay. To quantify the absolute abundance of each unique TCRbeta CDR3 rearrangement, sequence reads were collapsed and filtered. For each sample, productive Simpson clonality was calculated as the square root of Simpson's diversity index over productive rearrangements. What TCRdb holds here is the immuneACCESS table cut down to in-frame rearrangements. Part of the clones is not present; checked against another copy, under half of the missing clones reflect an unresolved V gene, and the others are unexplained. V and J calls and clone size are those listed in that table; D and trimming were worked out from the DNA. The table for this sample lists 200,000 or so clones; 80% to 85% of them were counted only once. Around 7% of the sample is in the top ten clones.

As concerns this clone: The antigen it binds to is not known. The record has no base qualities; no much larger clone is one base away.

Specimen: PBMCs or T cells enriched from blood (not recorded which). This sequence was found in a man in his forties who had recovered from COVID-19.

The CDR3 loop reads CASSPDRDRALHF. The DNA reads TGCGCCAGCAGCCCCGACAGGGATCGAGCCCTCCACTTT. The rearranged segments are TRBV4-1 and TRBJ1-6, with 7 middle bases fitting TRBD1. For CDR1 and CDR2, the germline V gene lists MGHRA and YSYEKL. At the junction V is shortened by 4 bases and J by 14 bases; bases outside the gene matches: 8. The CDR3 holds 13 amino acids from the cysteine to the phenylalanine. Only the CDR3 portion is preserved as DNA: 39 bases, with reading frame beginning at the first base.